The 5 T cell receptor beta chains presented below share a single source sample, sequenced in a study of blood T cell repertoires in COVID-19. Using immunoSEQ multiplex PCR, the repertoire was profiled, and TCRdb retains in-frame clones only, with some absent. The table records about 290,000 clones, over 80% of them present only once. Material for sequencing was peripheral blood. The receptors were sampled from a woman aged 50 to 60 with active or convalescent COVID-19.

This chain links TRBV29-1 with TRBJ2-1, with a weak D call TRBD1 (6 bases). Trimming shortened V by 4 bases and J by 10 bases, and 23 bases separated the two germline ends. Per germline, CDR1 SQVTM and CDR2 ANQGSEA. This CDR3 spans 15 amino acids. As DNA, the CDR3 is TGCAGCGTTGGGAGAACAGGGCCACCAGCATGGGAGCAGTTCTTC. This codes for CSVGRTGPPAWEQFF.

This clone was picked up one time. The chain has TRBV1 and TRBJ1-1. TRBV1 is tagged as a pseudogene. The CDR3 has 13 residues. CDR3: CTSSHVRHTEAFF. Here the CDR3 DNA reads TGCACCAGCAGCCACGTGAGGCACACTGAAGCTTTCTTT.

This clone was seen a few times. The V gene is TRBV13, the J gene TRBJ2-7, with D perhaps matching TRBD2 (6 bases). The germline CDR1 and CDR2 sequences are PRHDT and FYEKMQ (reference sequence). This CDR3 comprises 14 residues. The V end lost 1 base, the J end lost 3 bases, and 10 bases lay between the germline ends. The CDR3 is CASSLAGSRYEQYF. In DNA form, the CDR3 reads TGTGCCAGCAGCTTAGCCGGGAGCCGCTACGAGCAGTACTTC.

The chain recombines TRBV7-2 with TRBJ2-3; 7 bases are shared with TRBD2. The germline gives CDR1 SGHTA, CDR2 FQGNSA. The CDR3 extends over 17 amino acids. V was pared by 1 base and J by 6 bases, with 13 bases of the junction left unmatched. The DNA for the CDR3 is TGTGCCAGCAGCTTAGATAGACTAGCCTTAGTGACGGATACGCAGTATTTT. It translates to CASSLDRLALVTDTQYF.

This chain uses TRBV6-6 with TRBJ2-2; 8 positions agree with TRBD2. Germline V lookup: CDR1 MNHNY, CDR2 SVGAGI (reference sequence). The CDR3 is 17 amino acids. After removal of 5 bases from V and 4 bases from J, the junction contained 12 bases not matched to a gene. CDR3 sequence reads: CASSPLGRGEPTGELFF. CDR3 nucleotides: TGTGCCAGCAGTCCTCTTGGGCGGGGGGAACCCACCGGGGAGCTGTTTTTT.